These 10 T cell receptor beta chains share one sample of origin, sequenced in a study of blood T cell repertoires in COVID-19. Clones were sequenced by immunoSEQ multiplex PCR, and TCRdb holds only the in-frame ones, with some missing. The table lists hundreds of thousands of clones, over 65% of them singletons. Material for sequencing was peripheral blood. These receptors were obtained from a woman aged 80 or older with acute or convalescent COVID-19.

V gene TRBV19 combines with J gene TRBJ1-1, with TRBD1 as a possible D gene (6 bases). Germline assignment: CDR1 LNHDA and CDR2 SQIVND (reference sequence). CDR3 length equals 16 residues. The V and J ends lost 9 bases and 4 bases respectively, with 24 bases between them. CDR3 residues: CASQKRGWGPSTEAFF. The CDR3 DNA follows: TGTGCCAGCCAAAAGCGGGGCTGGGGGCCGAGCACTGAAGCTTTCTTT.

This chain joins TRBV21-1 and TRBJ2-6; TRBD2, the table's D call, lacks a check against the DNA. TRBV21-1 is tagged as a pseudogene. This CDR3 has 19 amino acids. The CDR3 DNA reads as TGTGCCAGCAGCACCGGTAGGGGACTAAGTAGCTCTGGGGCCAACGTCCTGACTTTC. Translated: CASSTGRGLSSSGANVLTF.

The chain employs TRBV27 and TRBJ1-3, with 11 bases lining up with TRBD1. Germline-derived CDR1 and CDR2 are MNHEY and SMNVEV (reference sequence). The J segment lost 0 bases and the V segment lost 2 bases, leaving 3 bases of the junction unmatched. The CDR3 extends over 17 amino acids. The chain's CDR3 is CASSLRGQGVSGNTIYF. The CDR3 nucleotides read TGTGCCAGCAGTTTAAGGGGACAGGGGGTCTCTGGAAACACCATATATTTT.

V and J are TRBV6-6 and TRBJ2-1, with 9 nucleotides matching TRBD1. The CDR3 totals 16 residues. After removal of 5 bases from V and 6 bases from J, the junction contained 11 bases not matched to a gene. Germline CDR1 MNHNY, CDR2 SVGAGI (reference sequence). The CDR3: CASSPLAGQGGNEQFF. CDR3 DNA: TGTGCCAGCAGTCCCCTCGCGGGACAGGGAGGCAATGAGCAGTTCTTC.

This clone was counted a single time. This chain's CDR3 is CASSQRSGGVYEQYF. The CDR3 coding sequence is TGTGCCAGCAGCCAAAGGAGCGGGGGGGTATACGAGCAGTACTTC. This rearrangement joins TRBV3-1 (or the pseudogene TRBV3-2) to TRBJ2-7; 10 nucleotides agree with TRBD2. Unmatched junction bases numbered 5, after V lost 2 bases and J lost 4 bases. Germline-derived CDR1 and CDR2 are LGHDT and YNNKEL (reference sequence). The CDR3 length is 15 residues.

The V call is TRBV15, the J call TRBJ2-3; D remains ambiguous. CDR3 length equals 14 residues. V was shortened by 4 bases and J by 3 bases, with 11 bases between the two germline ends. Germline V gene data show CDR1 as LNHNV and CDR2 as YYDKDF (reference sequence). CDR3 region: CATSMTRTTDTQYF. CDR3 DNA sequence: TGTGCCACCAGCATGACAAGAACGACAGATACGCAGTATTTT.

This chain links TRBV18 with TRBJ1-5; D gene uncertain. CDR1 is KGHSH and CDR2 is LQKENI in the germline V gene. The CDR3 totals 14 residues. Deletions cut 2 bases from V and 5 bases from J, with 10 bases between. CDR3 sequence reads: CASSPIREDQPQHF. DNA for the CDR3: TGTGCCAGCTCACCAATAAGGGAGGATCAGCCCCAGCATTTT.

This CDR3 reads CASSLGGPYNEQFF. For the CDR3, the DNA is TGTGCCAGCAGCTTGGGGGGTCCCTACAATGAGCAGTTCTTC. This chain joins TRBV11-2 and TRBJ2-1; a weak D match, TRBD2 (6 bases). CDR3 length: 14 amino acids. V was trimmed by 3 bases and J by 2 bases, leaving 8 bases between them. Looked up from germline, CDR1 is SGHAT and CDR2 is FQNNGV.

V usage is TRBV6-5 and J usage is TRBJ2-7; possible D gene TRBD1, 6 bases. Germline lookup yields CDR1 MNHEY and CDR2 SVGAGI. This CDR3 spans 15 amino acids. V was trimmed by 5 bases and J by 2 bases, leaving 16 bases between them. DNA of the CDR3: TGTGCCAGCAGTCCCCCCGGGACACTTGCCTACGAGCAGTACTTC. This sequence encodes CASSPPGTLAYEQYF.

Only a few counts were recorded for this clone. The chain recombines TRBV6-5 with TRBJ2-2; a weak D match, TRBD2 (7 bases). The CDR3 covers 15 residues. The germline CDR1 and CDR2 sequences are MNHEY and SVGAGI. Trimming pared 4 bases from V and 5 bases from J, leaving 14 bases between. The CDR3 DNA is TGTGCCAGCAGTTCGGGGGGCGTTGGGACCGGGGAGCTGTTTTTT. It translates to CASSSGGVGTGELFF.